The subject of this entry is one T cell receptor (beta chain). The CDR3 consists of 13 residues. Deletions cut 5 bases from V and 3 bases from J, with 11 bases between. Germline V gene data show CDR1 as SGHVT and CDR2 as SQSDAQ. The data are from a study of preoperative IRX-2 immunotherapy in early breast cancer. Using immunoSEQ multiplex PCR, the repertoire was profiled, and TCRdb retains in-frame clones only, with some absent. The data contain about 19,000 clones, around four fifths of them seen just once; the ten biggest clones take up roughly 1.2%. Treatment in this sample: preoperative locoregional IRX-2 cytokine immunotherapy. Samples came from a phase Ib trial of preoperative locoregional IRX-2 cytokine immunotherapy.

This clonotype was sampled from a human donor with breast cancer. Sequenced material: lymph node tissue, taken after IRX-2 immunotherapy. The chain is built from TRBV7-4 and TRBJ2-7, with D tentatively TRBD1 or TRBD2 (5 bases each). CDR3 residues: CASSRDVIYEQYF. The CDR3 coding sequence is TGTGCCAGCAGCAGGGACGTGATCTACGAGCAGTACTTC. The entire variable domain, with the rest obtained from reference TRBV7-4 and TRBJ2-7, is as follows: GAGVSQSPRYKVAKRGRDVALRCDSISGHVTLYWYRQTLGQGSEVLTYSQSDAQRDKSGRPSGRFSAERPERSVSTLKIQRTEQGDSAVYLCASSRDVIYEQYFGPGTRLTVT.